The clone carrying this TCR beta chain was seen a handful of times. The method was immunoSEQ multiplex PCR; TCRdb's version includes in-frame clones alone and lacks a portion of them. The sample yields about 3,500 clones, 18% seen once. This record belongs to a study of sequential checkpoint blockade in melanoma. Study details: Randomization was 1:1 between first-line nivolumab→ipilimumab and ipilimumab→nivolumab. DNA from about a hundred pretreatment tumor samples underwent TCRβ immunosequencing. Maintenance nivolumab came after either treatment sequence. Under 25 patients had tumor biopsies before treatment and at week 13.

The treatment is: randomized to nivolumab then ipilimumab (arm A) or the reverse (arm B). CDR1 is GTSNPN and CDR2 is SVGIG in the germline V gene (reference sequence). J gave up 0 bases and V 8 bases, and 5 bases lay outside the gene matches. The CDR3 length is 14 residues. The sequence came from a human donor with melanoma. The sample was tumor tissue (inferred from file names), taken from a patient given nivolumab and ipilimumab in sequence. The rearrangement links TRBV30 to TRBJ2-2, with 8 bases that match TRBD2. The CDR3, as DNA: TGTGCCGGGCGGGGGGCCTCGAACACCGGGGAGCTGTTTTTT. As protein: CAGRGASNTGELFF.